The text below deals with one TCR beta chain. Its matching antigen is unknown. The data were taken from a study of vaccination and CD4 T cells after COVID-19. As to treatment: roughly 11-day PBMC culture with coronavirus spike peptide pools or control peptides (ViraFEST assay). Peptide pool stimulation in ViraFEST expanded antigen-specific T cells, whose TCRs were then sequenced. The germline CDR1 and CDR2 sequences are SGHDN and FVKESK. V lost 1 base and J 2 bases, leaving 17 bases between the germline ends. CDR3 size: 17 residues. The Oncomine TCR Beta short-read assay was what sequenced the DNA obtained from cultured CD4+ T cells. Each CDR3 protein is one row after TCRdb ran MiXCR on the PCR reads. The sample lists around 20,000 distinct CDR3 sequences, 52% occurring once.

This sequence joins TRBV14 and TRBJ1-1; D is ambiguous. The source material was CD4+ T cells from blood, cultured in vitro. The clonotype comes from a human donor who had recovered from COVID-19. CDR3 region: CASSQVGPGGGNTEAFF. The CDR3 DNA sequence: TGTGCCAGCAGCCAAGTAGGGCCCGGAGGCGGCAACACTGAAGCTTTCTTT.